The source of this T cell receptor (beta chain) is a study of long-term antiretroviral therapy in people with HIV. Whole-study findings and limits: Subsequent to ART, diversity was augmented yet persisted below that of transplant donor controls. Neither ART adherence, viral resistance nor therapy changes were documented.

A word on this clone: Its antigen is currently unknown.

Survey level was the resolution at which the v3.0 immunoSEQ assay ran. A target of roughly 40,000-55,000 T-cell genomes per sample was set for sequencing. Some clones are missing from TCRdb's copy, which holds only in-frame ones; the method was immunoSEQ multiplex PCR. The table has some 11,000 clones, 79% seen once. Each participant with HIV received care in the United States. The clonotype originates from a woman in her 40s with HIV. Sample: unsorted PBMCs, taken 0.8 years before starting antiretroviral therapy.

CDR3 sequence: CASSPSRNEQFF. Written as DNA, the CDR3 is TGTGCCAGCAGCCCTAGTAGGAATGAGCAGTTCTTC. This chain connects TRBV7-9 to TRBJ2-1; D unclear. V was trimmed by 5 bases and J by 7 bases, leaving 9 bases between them. This CDR3 has 12 residues. The germline gives CDR1 SEHNR, CDR2 FQNEAQ (reference sequence).